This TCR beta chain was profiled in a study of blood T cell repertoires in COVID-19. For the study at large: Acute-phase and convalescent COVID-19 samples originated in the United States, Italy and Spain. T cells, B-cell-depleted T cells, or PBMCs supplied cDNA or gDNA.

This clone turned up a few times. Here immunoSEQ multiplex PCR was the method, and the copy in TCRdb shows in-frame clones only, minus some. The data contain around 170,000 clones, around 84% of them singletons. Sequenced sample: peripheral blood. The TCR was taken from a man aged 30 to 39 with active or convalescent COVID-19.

The CDR3 DNA reads TGTGCCAGCAGCTACTGCCTTTACGAGCAGTACGTC. Its translation is CASSYCLYEQYV. The chain uses TRBV7-4 and TRBJ2-7, with no clear D. The CDR3 is 12 residues long. With 4 bases removed from V and 4 bases from J, the gap between germline ends came to 8 bases. CDR1 is SGHVT and CDR2 is SQSDAQ in the germline V gene.